These 14 T cell receptor beta chains were all obtained from the same sample, sequenced in a study of blood T cell repertoires in COVID-19. Libraries were prepared by immunoSEQ multiplex PCR; TCRdb keeps only in-frame clonotypes and omits some of them. The sample shows around 160,000 clones, roughly nine tenths of them seen only once. The sequencing sample was made of peripheral blood. The receptors stem from a young man with COVID-19, enrolled during active disease.

J is TRBJ2-5 and V is TRBV27; D ambiguous. V lost 5 bases and J 2 bases, leaving 9 bases between the germline ends. This CDR3 region has 13 residues. Germline CDR1 is MNHEY and CDR2 is SMNVEV (reference sequence). The DNA for the CDR3 is TGTGCCAGCAGTATAACAGCTCAAGAGACCCAGTACTTC. Protein sequence: CASSITAQETQYF.

This clone has a handful of counts. This chain connects TRBV28 to TRBJ2-1; 8 bases map to TRBD1. Germline CDR1 reads MDHEN; CDR2 reads SYDVKM. This CDR3 comprises 14 residues. Trimming removed 7 bases from V and 10 bases from J; junction bases left unmatched: 12. The CDR3 DNA reads as TGTGCCAGCACCTCCCCGGGGACAGGTCGGGAGCAGTTCTTC. It specifies CASTSPGTGREQFF.

V and J are TRBV5-6 and TRBJ2-3; no clear D. The V end was cut by 0 bases, the J end by 2 bases, with 7 bases between. Germline V gene data show CDR1 as SGHDT and CDR2 as YYEEEE. This CDR3 is 14 amino acids long. The CDR3 bases are TGTGCCAGCAGCTTGGGACTTCTCACAGATACGCAGTATTTT. Amino acid sequence: CASSLGLLTDTQYF. Supplemented by reference TRBV5-6 and TRBJ2-3, the full variable domain reads DAGVTQSPTHLIKTRGQQVTLRCSPKSGHDTVSWYQQALGQGPQFIFQYYEEEERQRGNFPDRFSGHQFPNYSSELNVNALLLGDSALYLCASSLGLLTDTQYFGPGTRLTVL.

This chain uses TRBV9 with TRBJ1-6; 7 nucleotides line up with TRBD1. This CDR3 has 15 residues. Trimming cost V 3 bases and J 7 bases; bases outside gene matches: 7. The germline V gene encodes CDR1 SGDLS and CDR2 YYNGEE. The CDR3 DNA sequence: TGTGCCAGCAGCGAGACCGGGACAGAAAATTCACCCCTCCACTTT. Its translation is CASSETGTENSPLHF.

This sequence joins TRBV24-1 and TRBJ2-2; 7 nucleotides agree with TRBD2. The CDR3 loop spans 16 amino acids. Germline V gene lookup returns CDR1 KGHDR and CDR2 SFDVKD. The V gene end was trimmed by 4 bases and the J gene end by 3 bases; junction bases not matched to a gene: 7. The CDR3 region has the DNA TGTGCCACCAGTGACCGGGACTACCCAGACACCGGGGAGCTGTTTTTT. It codes for CATSDRDYPDTGELFF.

This clone was seen only once. V gene TRBV7-6 combines with J gene TRBJ1-3; no clear D gene. This CDR3 has 14 amino acids. Per the germline V gene, CDR1 is SGHVS and CDR2 is FNYEAQ. Trimming left V 2 bases short and J 0 bases short, with 5 bases between. CDR3 sequence: CASSLPSSGNTIYF. The CDR3, as DNA: TGTGCCAGCAGCTTACCCTCCTCTGGAAACACCATATATTTT.

The chain has TRBV2 and TRBJ2-2; 8 bases are shared with TRBD2. Germline V gives CDR1 SNHLY, CDR2 FYNNEI. CDR3 length: 14 amino acids. V shed 6 bases and J 4 bases; nucleotides not matched to a gene: 4. CDR3 residues: CASSSGSGTGELFF. In nucleotides, the CDR3 is TGTGCCAGCAGCAGCGGGAGTGGCACCGGGGAGCTGTTTTTT.

The chain is built from TRBV28 and TRBJ1-2, with D possibly TRBD1 on 5 matching bases. There are 14 residues in the CDR3. Trimming took 3 bases from V and 3 from J, leaving 11 bases between them. Germline-derived CDR1 and CDR2 are MDHEN and SYDVKM. The CDR3 nucleotides are TGTGCCAGCAGTTTGTCAGGGTTGTACTATGGCTACACCTTC. Translating it yields CASSLSGLYYGYTF.

The rearrangement links TRBV7-2 to TRBJ2-1, with TRBD2 matching 10 bases. This CDR3 comprises 17 residues. The V segment lost 5 bases and the J segment 4 bases; nucleotides outside the gene matches: 11. Germline CDR1 and CDR2: SGHTA and FQGNSA. The CDR3 protein is CASSLTSSGRAYNEQFF. CDR3 in DNA: TGTGCCAGCAGCCTCACTTCCAGCGGGAGGGCTTACAATGAGCAGTTCTTC.

The rearrangement links TRBV14 to TRBJ2-1; TRBD2 matches 8 bases. The length of the CDR3 is 15 residues. Germline values: CDR1 SGHDN, CDR2 FVKESK. The V and J ends lost 0 bases and 9 bases, in that order; junction bases with no gene match: 7. Here the CDR3 DNA reads TGTGCCAGCAGCCAAGATGCCGGACTAGCTTTTGAGCAGTTCTTC. This codes for CASSQDAGLAFEQFF.

The chain employs TRBV27 and TRBJ2-7; the match to TRBD2 covers 8 bases. The CDR3 is made up of 15 amino acids. CDR1 and CDR2 (germline): MNHEY, SMNVEV (reference sequence). The trim removed 1 base at V and 4 bases at J, leaving 6 bases unmatched. CDR3 protein: CASSLYGTRGYEQYF. In DNA, the CDR3 is TGTGCCAGCAGTTTATACGGGACTAGGGGGTACGAGCAGTACTTC.

This chain uses TRBV2 with TRBJ1-1; no clear D. Germline assignment: CDR1 SNHLY and CDR2 FYNNEI. The CDR3 contains 14 residues. V was pared by 7 bases and J by 7 bases, with 19 bases between. The CDR3 sequence: CASIGVVGRGEAFF. CDR3 sequence (DNA): TGTGCCAGCATAGGTGTGGTAGGTAGAGGTGAAGCTTTCTTT.

V and J are TRBV29-1 and TRBJ2-3, with D perhaps matching TRBD2 (6 bases). With 0 bases removed from V and 2 bases from J, the gap between germline ends came to 9 bases. Germline V gene sequence: CDR1 SQVTM, CDR2 ANQGSEA. The length of the CDR3 is 14 residues. CDR3 in DNA: TGCAGCGTTGAAGAGGTGCGGGACACAGATACGCAGTATTTT. The encoded protein is CSVEEVRDTDTQYF.

The chain uses TRBV7-2 and TRBJ2-3, with D tentatively TRBD2 (6 bases). Between the trimmed V and J ends, which lost 4 bases and 4 bases, there was a span of 15 bases. The CDR3 has 15 residues. CDR1 and CDR2 (germline): SGHTA, FQGNSA. The CDR3 bases are TGTGCCAGCAGCTCCACAGGTTGGGGGGCAGATACGCAGTATTTT. Translating gives CASSSTGWGADTQYF. Full variable domain (rest looked up from reference TRBV7-2 and TRBJ2-3): GAGVSQSPSNKVTEKGKDVELRCDPISGHTALYWYRQSLGQGLEFLIYFQGNSAPDKSGLPSDRFSAERTGGSVSTLTIQRTQQEDSAVYLCASSSTGWGADTQYFGPGTRLTVL.